This T cell receptor beta chain is drawn from a study of blood T cell repertoires in COVID-19. TCRdb's table, derived via immunoSEQ multiplex PCR, lists solely in-frame clones and lacks some. The sample holds around 250,000 clones, 80% to 90% seen once. This CDR3 spans 12 amino acids. CDR1 and CDR2 (germline): SGDLS, YYNGEE. V lost 7 bases and J lost 1, with 6 bases in between. What was sequenced was PBMCs or T cells enriched from blood (not recorded which). The V gene is TRBV9, the J gene TRBJ2-1; D may be TRBD2 (6 bases). The sequence derives from a woman in her 40s who had been exposed to COVID-19. The CDR3 loop reads CASGTSYNEQFF. The DNA for the CDR3 is TGTGCCAGCGGGACTTCCTACAATGAGCAGTTCTTC.